This TCR beta chain comes out of a study of blood T cells in healthy people across ages. In this sample, this clonotype turned up once. What it binds is unknown. The junction differs from germline at one of its ends, possibly a read error. Study-level results: Naive CD4+ cells and diversity were both higher in long-lived donors than in aged donors. The study could not conclusively compare naive and antigen-experienced cells, given its unsorted PBMCs. Expanded clonotype changes were possibly confounded by unknown donor CMV status.

Next came a second PCR, run for about 6 to 11 cycles, which used a sample-barcoded 5' primer along with a J-beta primer mix. Each of the samples gave a minimum of 3 million paired-end reads that contained CDR3. A single record per CDR3 protein comes from TCRdb applying MiXCR to the 5' RACE reads. The data show some 860,000 distinct CDR3 sequences, around 50% seen once. Sequencing was carried out using blood. The receptor's source is a man aged 35 to 55 in good health.

CDR3 coding DNA: TGTGCCAGCAGTGCCAGGGAAGGCTCCACCTTC. This sequence encodes CASSAREGSTF. The chain combines TRBV12-3 or TRBV12-4 with TRBJ1-2; TRBD1 might be the D (5 bases). The CDR3 length is 11 residues.